Listed below are T cell receptor beta chains from one sample, sequenced in a study of T-cell reconstitution after alpha-beta-depleted transplantation in children. TCRdb reprocessed the PCR reads via MiXCR and lists one record per CDR3 protein. This table has about 230,000 distinct CDR3 sequences, more than 7.5% appearing once. Sequencing used PBMCs from the stem cell graft donor, obtained from the stem cell graft. All receptors come from a human donor who donated a stem cell graft to a child with SCID. Each CDR3 is given with its conserved first and last residue. D genes are given only for firm matches. The listing skips clone size in some rows; elsewhere it reads once, few, many or a size class.

TRBJ2-5 many - TRBV20-1 TGCAGTGCTAGAGATACTAACCGCCTAGAGACCCAGTACTTC CSARDTNRLETQYF
TRBJ2-5 - - TRBV12-3/TRBV12-4 TGTGCCAGCAACCTACCGCCTGTCTCCGCCCAGTACTTC CASNLPPVSAQYF
TRBJ2-1 - TRBD2 TRBV20-1 TGCTGTGCTAGAGATCCCTCGGCTAGCGGGGATTACAATGAGCAGTTCTTC CCARDPSASGDYNEQFF
TRBJ2-7 many - TRBV29-1 TGCAGCGTTGAAGGGAGGACTTCCTACGAGCAGTACTTC CSVEGRTSYEQYF
TRBJ1-1 many TRBD1 TRBV12-3/TRBV12-4 TGTGCCAGCAGTCCCGGGACAGGGACCATGAACACTGAAGCTTTCTTT CASSPGTGTMNTEAFF
TRBJ1-5 many - TRBV5-1 TGCGCCAGCAGCTTCGCCTCAAAACGGGACGTCTATAGCAATCAGCCCCAGCATTTT CASSFASKRDVYSNQPQHF
TRBJ2-2 many TRBD1 TRBV6-4 TGTGCCAGCAGTGACACCCCAGGGGGCAAAACCGGGGAGCTGTTTTTT CASSDTPGGKTGELFF
TRBJ2-1 - - TRBV12-3/TRBV12-4 TGTGCCAGCAGTGCATGGGTTTCCTACAATGAGCAGTTCTTC CASSAWVSYNEQFF
TRBJ1-6 many - TRBV20-1 TGCAGTGCTAAGCTCAGGGGCGCGTGGGCCTCACCCCTCCACTTT CSAKLRGAWASPLHF
TRBJ1-1 many - TRBV6-5 TGTGCCAGCAGTTACCGGATAGGCACTGAAGCTTTCTTT CASSYRIGTEAFF
TRBJ2-5 many - TRBV2 TGTGCCAGCAGTGTTCAGCGGTCCCAAGAGACCCAGTACTTC CASSVQRSQETQYF
TRBJ1-2 - - TRBV5-4 TGTGCCAGCAGCTTAAGGGATCTACCTGGGGATGGCTACACCTTC CASSLRDLPGDGYTF
TRBJ1-6 - - TRBV6-1 TGTGCCAGCAGTGCTAACATCCCGGGCACCTCGAATTCACCCCTCCACTTT CASSANIPGTSNSPLHF
TRBJ1-6 many - TRBV9 TGTGCCAGCAGCGCCTTGGACAGCGACTCACCCCTCCACTTT CASSALDSDSPLHF
TRBJ1-2 many TRBD1 TRBV20-1 TGCAGTGCCCACGACAGGGGCTTCTATGGCTACACCTTC CSAHDRGFYGYTF
TRBJ1-5 few - TRBV6-1 TGTGCCAGCAGTGGATCCCAGGGAGGTGCTCAGCCCCAGCATTTT CASSGSQGGAQPQHF
TRBJ2-5 many TRBD2 TRBV9 TGTGCCAGCAGCGCCACTAGCGGGGGGGAGACCCAGTACTTC CASSATSGGETQYF
TRBJ1-1 many - TRBV20-1 TGCAGTGCTGATCAACAGGGTGGGGGGACTGAAGCTTTCTTT CSADQQGGGTEAFF
TRBJ1-5 many TRBD1 TRBV2 TGTGCCAGCAGTGAAGGGACAGGGACTAGCAATCAGCCCCAGCATTTT CASSEGTGTSNQPQHF
TRBJ2-7 - TRBD1 TRBV18 TGTGCCAGCTCCCGAGGGACAGAGAAAGGCTACGAGCAGTACTTC CASSRGTEKGYEQYF
TRBJ1-6 many TRBD1 TRBV6-5 TGTGCCAGCAGGAGATTCCGACAGGGAAATAATTCACCCCTCCACTTT CASRRFRQGNNSPLHF
TRBJ2-1 many TRBD2 TRBV19 TGTGCCAGTAGTATACAGGGAGGGGACTACAATGAGCAGTTCTTC CASSIQGGDYNEQFF
TRBJ2-1 few TRBD2 TRBV7-3 TGTGCCAGCAGCGCGGGGGGGCCTGGCAATGAGCAGTTCTTC CASSAGGPGNEQFF
TRBJ2-1 many TRBD1 TRBV27 TGTGCCAGCAGTTTATCCTCCCCTGGGACAGTTACCTACAATGAGCAGTTCTTC CASSLSSPGTVTYNEQFF
TRBJ2-1 many - TRBV3-1 TGTGCCAGCAGCTCAAATAGGGCAACGTACAATGAGCAGTTCTTC CASSSNRATYNEQFF
TRBJ2-3 many - TRBV6-1 TGTGCCTACCAGGGGCCAGGGGAGACAGATACGCAGTATTTT CAYQGPGETDTQYF
TRBJ2-1 many - TRBV5-1 TGCGCCAGCGGCGGACAGTACAATGAGCAGTTCTTC CASGGQYNEQFF
TRBJ1-1 few - TRBV7-2 TGTGCCAGCAGCTACCATCCAGGGTCCACTGAAGCTTTCTTT CASSYHPGSTEAFF
TRBJ1-2 many - TRBV7-2 TGTGCCAGCAGCTTCGACAGTTTCTATGGCTACACCTTC CASSFDSFYGYTF